This T cell receptor (beta chain) is from a study of blood T cell repertoires in COVID-19. Study as a whole: Specimens from acute and convalescent COVID-19 originated in the United States, Italy and Spain. T cells, B-cell-depleted T cells, or PBMCs provided the cDNA or gDNA that served as material.

The CDR3 contains 12 residues. Germline CDR1 MNHEY, CDR2 SVGAGI. V gave up 9 bases and J gave up 1 base, with 6 bases separating them. The authors' processing: Counts of nucleated cells, estimated from reference gene primer amplification, were obtained. Assay: immunoSEQ multiplex PCR; the TCRdb copy retains only in-frame clones and omits some. From that table come the V and J calls and clone size; the DNA was used to work out D and trimming. Among about 210,000 clones listed, about 88% were seen once. What was sequenced was peripheral blood. This sequence joins TRBV6-5 and TRBJ1-4; weak D call: TRBD1 (6 bases). The sequence was collected from a man in his sixties or seventies with acute or convalescent COVID-19. CDR3 sequence: CARQGTNEKLFF. The CDR3 DNA reads TGTGCCAGACAGGGAACTAATGAAAAACTGTTTTTT.